The rows below give T cell receptor beta chains drawn from one sample of a study of shared clonotypes between healthy human individuals. Measured with immunoSEQ multiplex PCR; TCRdb has only the in-frame clones, and not every one. The sample holds hundreds of thousands of clones, 98% seen once. Sequenced material: naive CD8+ T cells sorted from blood. All receptors derive from a man aged 25 to 40 in good health. Both conserved end residues are part of each CDR3. D genes are given only for firm matches. Size is stated for part of the rows, as once, few or many counts, or as a class when the clone is expanded.

cdr3_nt,cdr3_aa,clone_size,j_call,v_call,d_call
TGCGCCAGCAGCCCTTCTAGCGGGAGGGGAGAGACCCAGTACTTC,CASSPSSGRGETQYF,NA,TRBJ2-5,TRBV4-3,TRBD2
TGTGCCAGCAATTCCGGCCCCAGGAGAGAGCAGTACTTC,CASNSGPRREQYF,NA,TRBJ2-7,TRBV27,NA
TGTGCCAGCAGTTTACGTCGTCTCTATATGGAGACCCAGTACTTC,CASSLRRLYMETQYF,NA,TRBJ2-5,TRBV28,NA
TGTGCCTGGAGTGAACTAGCGGGAGGGCCACGAGAGACCCAGTACTTC,CAWSELAGGPRETQYF,NA,TRBJ2-5,TRBV30,TRBD2
TGTGCCAGCAGACCGACCGGGACTAGTCACAATGAGCAGTTCTTC,CASRPTGTSHNEQFF,NA,TRBJ2-1,TRBV28,TRBD2
TGTGCCAGCGGAGGGGCAGGGGGCTTTGGCTACACCTTC,CASGGAGGFGYTF,NA,TRBJ1-2,TRBV6-1,TRBD1
TGCGCCAGCAGGGGACTAGCGGGACCCTTTCCTACCTACAATGAGCAGTTCTTC,CASRGLAGPFPTYNEQFF,NA,TRBJ2-1,TRBV4-1,TRBD2
TGTGCCAGCAGCCGACAGGGAGGGAGCCGCTACGAGCAGTACTTC,CASSRQGGSRYEQYF,NA,TRBJ2-7,TRBV7-9,NA
TGTGCCAGCAGCGTAGCTGGGGGATTAGGGCAGTTCTTC,CASSVAGGLGQFF,NA,TRBJ2-1,TRBV9,NA
TGCAGCGTTACCTTGTGGGACACGGCTACAGCAGATACGCAGTATTTT,CSVTLWDTATADTQYF,NA,TRBJ2-3,TRBV29-1,NA
TGCGCCAGCAGCCAAGGTTGGGGGCAGGTTAGAGAGACCCAGTACTTC,CASSQGWGQVRETQYF,NA,TRBJ2-5,TRBV4-1,NA
TGTGCCAGCAGCCTCCTCAGGGACTTCGCCTACGAGCAGTACTTC,CASSLLRDFAYEQYF,NA,TRBJ2-7,TRBV7-2,NA
TGTGCCATCAGTGATGGAGCGGGAGGGCCTAGCGAGCAGTACTTC,CAISDGAGGPSEQYF,NA,TRBJ2-7,TRBV10-3,TRBD2
TGTGCCAGCACCCCCCCACTCTCCAATGAGCAGTTCTTC,CASTPPLSNEQFF,once,TRBJ2-1,TRBV13,NA
TGCGCCAGCACCGTACTAGCGACCTCTCACGGGGCCAACGTCCTGACTTTC,CASTVLATSHGANVLTF,NA,TRBJ2-6,TRBV4-1,TRBD2
TGTGCCAGCAGGGCAGAGGGGGCAGATACGCAGTATTTT,CASRAEGADTQYF,NA,TRBJ2-3,TRBV14,NA
TGTGCCAGCAGCCCTTCGACAGGGCCCTACGAGCAGTACTTC,CASSPSTGPYEQYF,NA,TRBJ2-7,TRBV7-8,TRBD1
TGCGCCAGCAGCCAAGGGGGGCGGGAGGCCCGGGGGGAGCAGTACTTC,CASSQGGREARGEQYF,NA,TRBJ2-7,TRBV4-1,TRBD2
TGTGCCAGCAGCTGGGCGGCTAGCGGTCCCTACGAGCAGTACTTC,CASSWAASGPYEQYF,NA,TRBJ2-7,TRBV7-2,TRBD2
TGTGCCAGCATTTTCATGGAGGGTAAGGGCTACGAGCAGTACTTC,CASIFMEGKGYEQYF,NA,TRBJ2-7,TRBV28,NA
TGCGCCAGCAGCGACGCTAGCGGGACGGGCACAGATACGCAGTATTTT,CASSDASGTGTDTQYF,NA,TRBJ2-3,TRBV5-1,TRBD2
TGTGCCAGCAGCTTAGTACAAAACACTGAAGCTTTCTTT,CASSLVQNTEAFF,once,TRBJ1-1,TRBV7-2,NA
TGTGCCTGGAGTCTCCTTGGCTGGGAGACCCAGTACTTC,CAWSLLGWETQYF,NA,TRBJ2-5,TRBV30,NA
TGTGCCAGCAGCTCCCTCTTTCTTGGAGCGGGAGCTGGAGATACGCAGTATTTT,CASSSLFLGAGAGDTQYF,NA,TRBJ2-3,TRBV11-2,TRBD2
TGTGCCAGCAGCTTATATACCAGGACGAGCAATCAGCCCCAGCATTTT,CASSLYTRTSNQPQHF,NA,TRBJ1-5,TRBV7-8,NA
TGTGCCAGCAGCGTCAGGGTGCAAGGAGAGTCGCAGTATTTT,CASSVRVQGESQYF,NA,TRBJ2-3,TRBV5-6,NA
TGTGCCAGCAATAGGGACTCAGAGGGGGAGACCCAGTACTTC,CASNRDSEGETQYF,NA,TRBJ2-5,TRBV6-5,NA
TGTGCCAGCAGCTTAGTGGTGGAGGCGTACAATGAGCAGTTCTTC,CASSLVVEAYNEQFF,NA,TRBJ2-1,TRBV7-9,NA
TGTGCCAGCATCGAAGCCGGGACTAGCGGACCCTACGAGCAGTACTTC,CASIEAGTSGPYEQYF,NA,TRBJ2-7,TRBV7-9,TRBD2
TGTGCCAGCAGCTTAACTCAGGGTATTAGCAATCAGCCCCAGCATTTT,CASSLTQGISNQPQHF,NA,TRBJ1-5,TRBV7-9,NA
TGCGCCAGCAGCCAAGATAGTATAGTCAGGAGGGATAATGAGCAGTTCTTC,CASSQDSIVRRDNEQFF,NA,TRBJ2-1,TRBV4-1,NA
TGTGCCAGCAGTTTATCAGGGATCACTGAAGCTTTCTTT,CASSLSGITEAFF,NA,TRBJ1-1,TRBV27,NA
TGCGCCAGGAAGGACAGGGTGAGGCGAGACACCCAGTACTTC,CARKDRVRRDTQYF,NA,TRBJ2-5,TRBV10-1,TRBD1
TGTGCCAGCAGTGAGGCAGGGGGCGGCACTGAAGCTTTCTTT,CASSEAGGGTEAFF,NA,TRBJ1-1,TRBV25-1,TRBD1
TGTGCCAGCAGCGTGGACGGCCCTCAAGACACCATATATTTT,CASSVDGPQDTIYF,few,TRBJ1-3,TRBV9,NA
TGCGCCAGCAGCCTGGGACGCTCCTACGAGCAGTACTTC,CASSLGRSYEQYF,NA,TRBJ2-7,TRBV4-1,NA
TGTGCCAGTAGTATCCTAGCGGGTAACACCGGGGAGCTGTTTTTT,CASSILAGNTGELFF,NA,TRBJ2-2,TRBV19,TRBD2